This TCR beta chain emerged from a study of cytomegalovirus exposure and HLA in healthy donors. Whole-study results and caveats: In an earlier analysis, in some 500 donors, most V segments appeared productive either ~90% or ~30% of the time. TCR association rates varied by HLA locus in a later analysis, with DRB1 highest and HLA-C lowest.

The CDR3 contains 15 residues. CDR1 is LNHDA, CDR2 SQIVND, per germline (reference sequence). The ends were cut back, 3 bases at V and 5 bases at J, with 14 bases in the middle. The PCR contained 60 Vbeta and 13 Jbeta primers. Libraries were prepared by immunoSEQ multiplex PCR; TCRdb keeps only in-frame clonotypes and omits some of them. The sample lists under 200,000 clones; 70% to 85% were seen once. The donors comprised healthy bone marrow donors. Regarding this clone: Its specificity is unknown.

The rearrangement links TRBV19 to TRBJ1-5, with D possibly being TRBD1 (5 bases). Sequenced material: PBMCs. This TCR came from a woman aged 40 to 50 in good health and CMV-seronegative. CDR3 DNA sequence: TGTGCCAGTAGTATCTTCATCAGGGAGGATCAGCCCCAGCATTTT. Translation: CASSIFIREDQPQHF.